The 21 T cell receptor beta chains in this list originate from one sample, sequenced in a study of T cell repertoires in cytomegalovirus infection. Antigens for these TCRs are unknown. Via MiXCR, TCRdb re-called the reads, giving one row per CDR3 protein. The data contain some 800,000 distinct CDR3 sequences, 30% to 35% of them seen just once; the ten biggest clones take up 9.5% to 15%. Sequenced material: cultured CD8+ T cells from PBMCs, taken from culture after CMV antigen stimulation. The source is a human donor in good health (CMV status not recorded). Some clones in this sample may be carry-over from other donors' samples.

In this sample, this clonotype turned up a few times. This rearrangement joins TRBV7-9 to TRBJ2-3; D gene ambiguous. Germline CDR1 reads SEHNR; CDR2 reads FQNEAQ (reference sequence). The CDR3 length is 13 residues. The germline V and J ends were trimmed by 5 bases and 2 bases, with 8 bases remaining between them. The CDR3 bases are TGTGCCAGCAGCCAAGGCAACACAGATACGCAGTATTTT. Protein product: CASSQGNTDTQYF.

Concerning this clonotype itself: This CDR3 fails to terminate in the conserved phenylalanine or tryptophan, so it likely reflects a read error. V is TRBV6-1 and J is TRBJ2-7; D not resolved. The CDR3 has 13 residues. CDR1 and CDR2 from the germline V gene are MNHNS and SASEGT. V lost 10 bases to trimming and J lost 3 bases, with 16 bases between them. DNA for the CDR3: TGTGCCACCCACGACTTTACCCTCTACGAGCAGTACATC. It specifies CATHDFTLYEQYI.

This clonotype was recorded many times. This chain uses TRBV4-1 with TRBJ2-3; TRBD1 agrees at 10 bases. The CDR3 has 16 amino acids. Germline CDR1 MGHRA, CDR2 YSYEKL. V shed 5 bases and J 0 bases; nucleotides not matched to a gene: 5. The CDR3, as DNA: TGCGCCAGCAGCGACGGGACAGGGGCTAGCACAGATACGCAGTATTTT. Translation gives CASSDGTGASTDTQYF.

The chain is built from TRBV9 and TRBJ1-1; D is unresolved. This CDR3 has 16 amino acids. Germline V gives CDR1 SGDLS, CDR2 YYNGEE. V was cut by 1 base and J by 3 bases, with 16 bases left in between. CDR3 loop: CASSVPLGGPDTEAFF. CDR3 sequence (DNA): TGTGCCAGCAGCGTACCGCTAGGAGGGCCGGACACTGAAGCTTTCTTT.

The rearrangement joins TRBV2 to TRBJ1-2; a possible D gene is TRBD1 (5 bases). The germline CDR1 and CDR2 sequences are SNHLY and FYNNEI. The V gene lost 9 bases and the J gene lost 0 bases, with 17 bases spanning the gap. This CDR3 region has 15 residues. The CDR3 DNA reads TGTGCCAGACGGTCTAGCGGGGGACCTAACTATGGCTACACCTTC. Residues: CARRSSGGPNYGYTF. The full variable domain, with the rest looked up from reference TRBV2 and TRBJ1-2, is EPEVTQTPSHQVTQMGQEVILRCVPISNHLYFYWYRQILGQKVEFLVSFYNNEISEKSEIFDDQFSVERPDGSNFTLKIRSTKLEDSAMYFCARRSSGGPNYGYTFGSGTRLTVV.

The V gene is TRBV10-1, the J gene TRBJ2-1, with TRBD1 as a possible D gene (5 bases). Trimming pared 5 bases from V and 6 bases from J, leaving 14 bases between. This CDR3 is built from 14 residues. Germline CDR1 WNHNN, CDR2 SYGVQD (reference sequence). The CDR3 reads CASSPLTDANEQFF. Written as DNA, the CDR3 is TGCGCCAGCAGTCCCCTGACAGACGCCAATGAGCAGTTCTTC.

The CDR3 DNA follows: TGTGCCACCAGCCGTGGAGGGGGTCAGGGACTAGCGGGGGATAGCACAGATACGCAGTATTTT. Its translation is CATSRGGGQGLAGDSTDTQYF. The chain uses TRBV15 and TRBJ2-3; the match to TRBD2 covers 14 bases. The junction had 16 bases not matched to a gene; V was cut back by 5 bases and J by 0 bases. Germline V gene lookup returns CDR1 LNHNV and CDR2 YYDKDF (reference sequence). CDR3 length equals 21 residues.

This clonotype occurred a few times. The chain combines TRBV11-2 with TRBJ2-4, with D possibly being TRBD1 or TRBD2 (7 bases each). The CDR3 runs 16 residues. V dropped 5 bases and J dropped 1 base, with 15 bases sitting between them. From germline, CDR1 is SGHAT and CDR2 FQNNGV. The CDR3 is CASSNRQGGAKNIQYF. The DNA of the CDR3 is TGTGCCAGCAGCAACCGCCAGGGGGGGGCCAAAAACATTCAGTACTTC.

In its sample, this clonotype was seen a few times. The CDR3 loop is CASSAGPGELFF. CDR3 coding DNA: TGTGCCAGCAGCGCCGGTCCCGGGGAGCTGTTTTTT. This chain links TRBV6-6 with TRBJ2-2; no clear D gene. The CDR3 spans 12 residues. Per germline, CDR1 MNHNY and CDR2 SVGAGI (reference sequence). The germline V and J ends were trimmed by 6 bases and 6 bases, with 8 bases remaining between them.

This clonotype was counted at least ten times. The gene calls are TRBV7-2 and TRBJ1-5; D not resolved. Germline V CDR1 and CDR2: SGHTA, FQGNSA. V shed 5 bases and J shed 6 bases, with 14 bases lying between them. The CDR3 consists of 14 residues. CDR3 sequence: CASSRSEMGQPQHF. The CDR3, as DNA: TGTGCCAGCAGCCGCTCAGAGATGGGTCAGCCCCAGCATTTT. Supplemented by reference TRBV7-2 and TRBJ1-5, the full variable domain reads GAGVSQSPSNKVTEKGKDVELRCDPISGHTALYWYRQSLGQGLEFLIYFQGNSAPDKSGLPSDRFSAERTGGSVSTLTIQRTQQEDSAVYLCASSRSEMGQPQHFGDGTRLSIL.

The CDR3 nucleotides are TGTGCCAGCAGTTTAGAGGGGACAGGGTTTGTCGAGCAGTACTTC. Encoded protein: CASSLEGTGFVEQYF. This chain links TRBV27 with TRBJ2-7, with 9 bases lining up with TRBD1. Germline V CDR1 and CDR2: MNHEY, SMNVEV (reference sequence). V trimming: 2 bases; J trimming: 6 bases; junction bases outside the gene matches: 8. This CDR3 has 15 amino acids.

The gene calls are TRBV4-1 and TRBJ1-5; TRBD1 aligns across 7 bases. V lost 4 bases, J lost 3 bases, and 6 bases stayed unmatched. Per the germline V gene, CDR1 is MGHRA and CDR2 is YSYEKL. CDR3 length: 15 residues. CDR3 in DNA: TGCGCCAGCAGCCTTGCGACAGGGTTCAATCAGCCCCAGCATTTT. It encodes CASSLATGFNQPQHF.

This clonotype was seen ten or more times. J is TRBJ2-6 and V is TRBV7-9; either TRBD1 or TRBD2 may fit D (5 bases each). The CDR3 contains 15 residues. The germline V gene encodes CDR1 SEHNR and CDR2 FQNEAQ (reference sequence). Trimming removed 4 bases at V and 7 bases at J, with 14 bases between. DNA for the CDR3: TGTGCCAGCAGCTCTGGGGACCCCCGCGCCAACGTCCTGACTTTC. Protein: CASSSGDPRANVLTF.

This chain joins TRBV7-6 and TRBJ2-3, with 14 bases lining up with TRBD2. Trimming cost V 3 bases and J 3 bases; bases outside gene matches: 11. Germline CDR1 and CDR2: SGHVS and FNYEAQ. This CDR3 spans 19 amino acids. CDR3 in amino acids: CASSLTSGGAVGVTDTQYF. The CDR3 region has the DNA TGTGCCAGCAGCTTGACTAGCGGGGGGGCGGTCGGTGTAACAGATACGCAGTATTTT.

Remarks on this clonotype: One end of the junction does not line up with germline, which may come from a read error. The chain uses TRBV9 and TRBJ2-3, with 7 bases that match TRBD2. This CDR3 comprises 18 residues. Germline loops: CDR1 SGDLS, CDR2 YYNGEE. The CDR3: CVSGIPGQGPEGADTQYF. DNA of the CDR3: TGTGTCAGCGGGATTCCCGGACAAGGACCAGAGGGAGCAGATACGCAGTATTTT.

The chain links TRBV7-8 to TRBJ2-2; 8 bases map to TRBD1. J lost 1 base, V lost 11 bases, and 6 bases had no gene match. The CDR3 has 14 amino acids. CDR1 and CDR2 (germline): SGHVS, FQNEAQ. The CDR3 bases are TGTGCCTTCCCCGGGACAGGGAACACCGGGGAGCTGTTTTTT. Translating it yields CAFPGTGNTGELFF.

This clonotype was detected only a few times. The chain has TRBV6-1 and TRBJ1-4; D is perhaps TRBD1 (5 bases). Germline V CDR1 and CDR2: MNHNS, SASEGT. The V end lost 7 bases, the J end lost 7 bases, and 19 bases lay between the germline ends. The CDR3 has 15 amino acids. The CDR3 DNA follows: TGTGCCAGCACCGAAGGGCAGGGAGGAAGTGAAAAACTGTTTTTT. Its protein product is CASTEGQGGSEKLFF.

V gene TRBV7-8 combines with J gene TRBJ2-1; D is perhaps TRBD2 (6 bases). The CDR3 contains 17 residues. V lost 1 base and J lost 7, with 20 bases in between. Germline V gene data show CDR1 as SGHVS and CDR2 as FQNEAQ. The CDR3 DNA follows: TGTGCCAGCAGCTTAGGCCCCCGGGAGCCCTCTTGGAATGAGCAGTTCTTC. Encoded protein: CASSLGPREPSWNEQFF. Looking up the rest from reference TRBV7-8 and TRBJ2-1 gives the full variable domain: GAGVSQSPRYKVAKRGQDVALRCDPISGHVSLFWYQQALGQGPEFLTYFQNEAQLDKSGLPSDRFFAERPEGSVSTLKIQRTQQEDSAVYLCASSLGPREPSWNEQFFGPGTRLTVL.

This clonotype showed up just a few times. Here the CDR3 DNA reads TGTGCCAGCAGCCGTGGGGGGTCCTACGAGCAGTACGTC. Translated: CASSRGGSYEQYV. V gene TRBV5-6 combines with J gene TRBJ2-7; D possibly corresponds to TRBD2 (6 bases). The CDR3 length is 13 residues. The germline V gene encodes CDR1 SGHDT and CDR2 YYEEEE. V was clipped by 4 bases and J by 1 base, with 9 bases between them.

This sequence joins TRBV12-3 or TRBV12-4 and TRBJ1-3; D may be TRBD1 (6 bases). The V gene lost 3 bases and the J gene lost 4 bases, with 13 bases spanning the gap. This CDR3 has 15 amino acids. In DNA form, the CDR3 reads TGTGCCAGCAGTTTTGGGGGGGCGCAGGGAAACACCATATATTTT. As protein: CASSFGGAQGNTIYF.

CDR3: CASSKDRLMNTEAFF. In DNA, the CDR3 is TGTGCCAGCAGCAAGGACAGGCTGATGAACACTGAAGCTTTCTTT. The V and J genes are TRBV27 and TRBJ1-1; 7 nucleotides align to TRBD1. This CDR3 contains 15 residues. Looked up from germline, CDR1 is MNHEY and CDR2 is SMNVEV (reference sequence). The junction had 7 bases not matched to a gene; V was cut back by 6 bases and J by 0 bases.